This TCR beta chain was sequenced for a study of radiation and T cells in renal cell carcinoma. Time point denoted: blood 4 weeks post-SBRT, at nephrectomy. As to treatment: 15 Gy SBRT to primary tumor, nephrectomy 4 weeks later. Serial blood draws occurred at baseline and 2 and 4 weeks post-SBRT. Clones were sequenced by immunoSEQ multiplex PCR, and TCRdb holds only the in-frame ones, with some missing. Of about 170,000 clones listed, roughly 90% were seen once; the top ten hold over 9%. Germline loops: CDR1 LGHNA, CDR2 YSLEER. This CDR3 is built from 15 residues. V gave up 0 bases and J gave up 4 bases, with 12 bases separating them.

Sequenced material: blood, taken from a patient whose treatment included radiotherapy and nephrectomy. The V call is TRBV4-3, the J call TRBJ1-2; D is perhaps TRBD1 (5 bases). The sequence derives from a woman in her forties or fifties with renal cell carcinoma. The CDR3 DNA reads TGCGCCAGCAGCCAAGATAGGGGAGGGAGCTATGGCTACACCTTC. It yields the protein CASSQDRGGSYGYTF.